The rows below give T cell receptor beta chains drawn from one sample of a study of T cells in Graves' hyperthyroidism and ophthalmopathy. Using its own MiXCR run on the multiplex PCR reads, TCRdb lists one record per CDR3 protein. Of 560,000 or so distinct CDR3 sequences listed, approximately 20% are singletons. Material for sequencing was blood. All receptors derive from a man aged 40-49 years with Graves' ophthalmopathy. CDR3s include the opening cysteine and the closing phenylalanine or tryptophan. D genes are given only for firm matches. The size entry is marked missing in some rows and otherwise reads once, few, many or a size class.

DNA | CDR3 | D | size | J | V
TGTGCCAGCAGCTCCGGACTAGCGGACCCTTCCTACAATGAGCAGTTCTTC | CASSSGLADPSYNEQFF | TRBD2 | many | TRBJ2-1 | TRBV7-9
TGTGCCAGCAGCCAAGATACGGATGAAAAACTGTTTTTT | CASSQDTDEKLFF | - | few | TRBJ1-4 | TRBV4-2
TGTGCCAGCACTGTTGCCCGGGAGGAGACCCAGTACTTC | CASTVAREETQYF | - | - | TRBJ2-5 | TRBV6-2/TRBV6-3
TGCAGCGTTGAAGGGTCGGGCTACGAGCAGTACTTC | CSVEGSGYEQYF | - | - | TRBJ2-7 | TRBV29-1
TGCAGCGCTCAGGCCTCAAGCGGGGGAGCAGGCGGGGAGCTGTTTTTT | CSAQASSGGAGGELFF | TRBD2 | - | TRBJ2-2 | TRBV20-1
TGTGCCAGCAGCCCAAGGGGACAGTCACTCGGCGAGCAGTACTTC | CASSPRGQSLGEQYF | TRBD1 | many | TRBJ2-7 | TRBV28
TGCAGTGCTACCTCCGGGACAGGGACAGAAAAACTGTTTTTT | CSATSGTGTEKLFF | TRBD1 | few | TRBJ1-4 | TRBV20-1
TGTGCCAGCAGTCGCACGAACAGTTATCAGCCCCAGCATTTT | CASSRTNSYQPQHF | - | - | TRBJ1-5 | TRBV6-2/TRBV6-3
TGTGCCAGCAGCGGGGACAGTGACGGCTGGAATGAGCAGTTCTTC | CASSGDSDGWNEQFF | TRBD1 | - | TRBJ2-1 | TRBV9
TGTGCCAGCGGCCTCTCATTCCCGGGACTCCAGCAGTACTTC | CASGLSFPGLQQYF | - | many | TRBJ2-7 | TRBV12-3/TRBV12-4
TGTGCCAGCAGTCCCCGACAGGGGGTTATCTACAATGAGCAGTTCTTC | CASSPRQGVIYNEQFF | TRBD1 | - | TRBJ2-1 | TRBV6-1
TGTGCCAGCAGCTTCAAAGGGGGTAGGGACACTGAAGCTTTCTTT | CASSFKGGRDTEAFF | - | - | TRBJ1-1 | TRBV5-4
TGTGCCACCCTTTCGACAGCTAACACTGAAGCTTTCTTT | CATLSTANTEAFF | - | few | TRBJ1-1 | TRBV6-1
TGTGCCAGCAGCTTACTTAGCGGGGGGGCGAATGAGCAGTTCTTC | CASSLLSGGANEQFF | TRBD2 | many | TRBJ2-1 | TRBV11-2
TGTGCCAGCAGTTTTTATGGAGATGATGCGCAGTATTTT | CASSFYGDDAQYF | - | - | TRBJ2-3 | TRBV27
TGTGCCATCAGTGAGCCCACAGGGAGAGCGCAAGAGACCCAGTACTTC | CAISEPTGRAQETQYF | - | - | TRBJ2-5 | TRBV10-3
TGTGCCAGCAGGACGGACAGGGGGTGGGCAGATACGCAGTATTTT | CASRTDRGWADTQYF | TRBD1 | - | TRBJ2-3 | TRBV6-1
TGTGCCAGCAGTTATACCCGTGCGGGGGACTACGAGCAGTACTTC | CASSYTRAGDYEQYF | TRBD2 | few | TRBJ2-7 | TRBV6-5
TGTGCCAGCAGCTTCAGGGTTAGCACAGATACGCAGTATTTT | CASSFRVSTDTQYF | - | - | TRBJ2-3 | TRBV7-8
TGTGCCAGCACAGCTATGAACACTGAAGCTTTCTTT | CASTAMNTEAFF | - | - | TRBJ1-1 | TRBV7-9
TGCGCCAGCAGCCACCCTAGTCGGTACGAGCAGTACTTC | CASSHPSRYEQYF | - | few | TRBJ2-7 | TRBV4-1
TGCAGTGCCAGCGGACCGCCCAACAATGAGCAGTTCTTC | CSASGPPNNEQFF | - | many | TRBJ2-1 | TRBV20-1
TGTGCCATCAGTCCGACGACCGGGAGGCAGAGAGATACGCAGTATTTT | CAISPTTGRQRDTQYF | TRBD2 | many | TRBJ2-3 | TRBV10-3
TGTGCCAGCAGACCCTCGGGGAACTATGGCTACACCTTC | CASRPSGNYGYTF | - | many | TRBJ1-2 | TRBV12-3/TRBV12-4
TGTGCCAGCACACTGACAGGGAACTCACCCCTCCACTTT | CASTLTGNSPLHF | TRBD1 | few | TRBJ1-6 | TRBV12-3/TRBV12-4
TGCAGCGTTGTGGCTAGCGGGGAGAGCTCCTACAATGAGCAGTTCTTC | CSVVASGESSYNEQFF | TRBD2 | many | TRBJ2-1 | TRBV29-1
TGTGCCAGCAGCCTGCACAGAGATCAGCCCCAGCATTTT | CASSLHRDQPQHF | - | few | TRBJ1-5 | TRBV5-5
TGCGCCAGCTTTCAGAGGGATTACACAGATACGCAGTATTTT | CASFQRDYTDTQYF | - | - | TRBJ2-3 | TRBV5-1
TGTGCCGGCAGTTTCAGCGGCAATGGCTACACCTTC | CAGSFSGNGYTF | - | - | TRBJ1-2 | TRBV28
TGTGCCAGCAGTTACGAGGGGATTCCCGGGGAGCTGTTTTTT | CASSYEGIPGELFF | - | few | TRBJ2-2 | TRBV28
TGTGCCAGCAGCCAAGATCAGGGGGCCAAAAACATTCAGTACTTC | CASSQDQGAKNIQYF | - | - | TRBJ2-4 | TRBV4-2